Given below is one T cell receptor (beta chain) in context. Germline loops: CDR1 SGHTA, CDR2 FQGTGA. Trimming at V came to 5 bases and at J to 2 bases, leaving 1 base not matched to a gene. The CDR3 contains 15 residues. Sequencing used immunoSEQ multiplex PCR; TCRdb keeps in-frame clones, though not all of them. Among almost 200,000 clones listed, 89% were seen once. This specimen comes from a study of blood T cell repertoires in COVID-19. This TCR was sampled from a woman aged 18-29 years who had recovered from COVID-19. The material sequenced was PBMCs or T cells enriched from blood (not recorded which). This chain connects TRBV7-3 to TRBJ2-1; TRBD2 matches 12 bases. The CDR3 here is CASSPSGGAYNEQFF. In DNA form, the CDR3 reads TGTGCCAGCAGCCCTAGCGGGGGGGCCTACAATGAGCAGTTCTTC.